These 22 T cell receptor beta chains were sequenced from one sample in a study of blood T cell repertoires in COVID-19. Profiled with immunoSEQ multiplex PCR; TCRdb holds only in-frame clones, not every one. Of 150,000 to 250,000 clones in the sample, around four fifths were seen once. The sample taken for sequencing was peripheral blood. The source is a human donor with acute or convalescent COVID-19. The donor label of this sample is uncertain.

The V call is TRBV28, the J call TRBJ2-6; possibly TRBD2 for D (6 bases). V lost 11 bases, J lost 1 base, and 15 bases lay in between. The germline V gene encodes CDR1 MDHEN and CDR2 SYDVKM. The CDR3 length is 15 residues. The CDR3 DNA reads as TGTGCCTCCCGGGGGAGTAGGTCTGGGGCCAACGTCCTGACTTTC. Its translation: CASRGSRSGANVLTF.

CDR3 in DNA: TGTGCCAGCAGCCCTCAATATCAGGGGCGGTCCCAGCATTTT. It translates to CASSPQYQGRSQHF. The rearrangement joins TRBV2 to TRBJ1-5, with D possibly TRBD1 on 6 matching bases. Germline CDR1 is SNHLY and CDR2 is FYNNEI. V was clipped by 6 bases and J by 11 bases, with 20 bases between them. This CDR3 contains 14 residues. Full variable domain (outside the CDR3, taken from reference TRBV2 and TRBJ1-5): EPEVTQTPSHQVTQMGQEVILRCVPISNHLYFYWYRQILGQKVEFLVSFYNNEISEKSEIFDDQFSVERPDGSNFTLKIRSTKLEDSAMYFCASSPQYQGRSQHFGDGTRLSIL.

The genes are TRBV3-1 (or the pseudogene TRBV3-2) and TRBJ1-4; the D is unclear. CDR3 length: 18 residues. The V end lost 4 bases, the J end lost 0 bases, and 18 bases lay between the germline ends. Germline-derived CDR1 and CDR2 are LGHDT and YNNKEL (reference sequence). Written as DNA, the CDR3 is TGTGCCAGCAGCCCCCAACTTCTCATAGCTACAACTAATGAAAAACTGTTTTTT. This translates into CASSPQLLIATTNEKLFF.

V and J are TRBV19 and TRBJ1-2; 9 bases agree with TRBD1. V gave up 10 bases and J gave up 3 bases; unmatched junction bases: 9. CDR1 is LNHDA and CDR2 is SQIVND in the germline V gene (reference sequence). This CDR3 comprises 14 residues. The DNA for the CDR3 is TGTGCCACCAAGGGACAGGGCCCAGACTATGGCTACACCTTC. The encoded protein is CATKGQGPDYGYTF.

The sample holds a few counts of this clone. J is TRBJ2-1 and V is TRBV7-3; 7 bases match TRBD2. This CDR3 is built from 15 residues. V trimming: 6 bases; J trimming: 5 bases; junction bases outside the gene matches: 10. CDR1 and CDR2 (germline): SGHTA, FQGTGA. CDR3 amino acids: CASRAGLWENNEQFF. The CDR3 DNA reads as TGTGCCAGCAGAGCGGGACTCTGGGAGAACAATGAGCAGTTCTTC.

Details on this clone: The same CDR3 arises from other DNA sequences in this sample as well. The V gene is TRBV11-2, the J gene TRBJ2-2; TRBD1 agrees at 9 bases. The germline gives CDR1 SGHAT, CDR2 FQNNGV. V was clipped by 2 bases and J by 7 bases; unmatched bases: 14. CDR3 length equals 18 residues. The CDR3 bases are TGTGCCAGCAGCTTACGGGTGGGGGGACAGGGAGTCGGCGGGGAGCTGTTTTTT. Translated: CASSLRVGGQGVGGELFF.

This chain uses TRBV3-1 (or the pseudogene TRBV3-2) with TRBJ2-4, with D perhaps matching TRBD2 (6 bases). The CDR3 totals 13 residues. V lost 4 bases and J lost 7, with 11 bases in between. Germline V gene sequence: CDR1 LGHDT, CDR2 YNNKEL (reference sequence). CDR3 region: CASSRRGANIQYF. The CDR3 DNA sequence: TGTGCCAGCAGCCGGAGGGGTGCGAACATTCAGTACTTC.

This chain links TRBV7-8 with TRBJ1-5; D possibly corresponds to TRBD1 (5 bases). The CDR3 sequence is 14 residues long. Germline V gives CDR1 SGHVS, CDR2 FQNEAQ. The V and J ends lost 4 bases and 0 bases respectively, with 7 bases between them. The DNA for the CDR3 is TGTGCCAGCAGCTCGACAGATAGCAATCAGCCCCAGCATTTT. It is translated as CASSSTDSNQPQHF.

The genes are TRBV10-1 and TRBJ1-5; tentatively, D is TRBD1 (5 bases). The CDR3 extends over 17 amino acids. Germline V gene lookup returns CDR1 WNHNN and CDR2 SYGVQD (reference sequence). The V and J ends lost 10 bases and 3 bases respectively, with 25 bases between them. CDR3 sequence (DNA): TGCGCCACGAGCGCCCGGCAGGGCAGGGCTTCCAATCAGCCCCAGCATTTT. Its translation: CATSARQGRASNQPQHF.

The chain employs TRBV6-5 and TRBJ2-7, with D possibly TRBD2 on 5 matching bases. From germline, CDR1 is MNHEY and CDR2 SVGAGI. The CDR3 loop spans 14 amino acids. With 6 bases removed from V and 0 bases from J, the gap between germline ends came to 12 bases. The CDR3 DNA reads as TGTGCCAGCAGAAGACTATCTAGCTCCTACGAGCAGTACTTC. This translates into CASRRLSSSYEQYF.

The CDR3 reads CASSIFKRGINYGYTF. The CDR3 bases are TGTGCCAGTAGTATATTTAAAAGGGGAATTAACTATGGCTACACCTTC. The rearrangement links TRBV19 to TRBJ1-2; D may be TRBD1 (5 bases). Trimming removed 2 bases from V and 1 base from J, with 14 bases in between. The CDR3 sequence is 16 residues long. Germline lookup yields CDR1 LNHDA and CDR2 SQIVND (reference sequence).

This clone showed up just once. The V call is TRBV30, the J call TRBJ2-3; TRBD1 is a possible D gene (5 bases). V lost 0 bases and J lost 6, with 13 bases in between. This CDR3 spans 14 amino acids. CDR1 GTSNPN and CDR2 SVGIG come from the germline V gene (reference sequence). In nucleotides, the CDR3 is TGTGCCTGGAGTGTACCCCAGGGAACGGATACGCAGTATTTT. It is translated as CAWSVPQGTDTQYF.

The chain employs TRBV9 and TRBJ2-5; 9 bases fit TRBD2. The CDR3 has 14 residues. Per germline, CDR1 SGDLS and CDR2 YYNGEE. Trimming at V came to 4 bases and at J to 4 bases, leaving 5 bases not matched to a gene. The CDR3 sequence: CASSKAGGTETQYF. Here the CDR3 DNA reads TGTGCCAGCAGCAAAGCGGGAGGAACAGAGACCCAGTACTTC.

The chain couples TRBV10-3 to TRBJ2-1, with 12 bases fitting TRBD1. The CDR3 has 17 residues. The trim removed 7 bases at V and 0 bases at J, leaving 7 bases unmatched. Per the germline V gene, CDR1 is ENHRY and CDR2 is SYGVKD. In DNA form, the CDR3 reads TGTGCCATCAAGGGGGACAGGGGGCTAAGCTCCTACAATGAGCAGTTCTTC. It is translated as CAIKGDRGLSSYNEQFF.

J is TRBJ1-5 and V is TRBV2, with 10 bases matching TRBD1. Germline loops: CDR1 SNHLY, CDR2 FYNNEI. The ends lost 9 bases at V and 1 base at J; junction bases unmatched: 12. The CDR3 spans 17 residues. The chain's CDR3 is CARSWDRGRWSNQPQHF. The CDR3 DNA reads TGTGCCAGAAGCTGGGACAGGGGAAGATGGAGCAATCAGCCCCAGCATTTT.

The CDR3: CASSTTASSGNTIYF. In DNA, the CDR3 is TGTGCCAGCAGTACGACAGCAAGCTCTGGAAACACCATATATTTT. The V gene is TRBV28, the J gene TRBJ1-3, with a possible D match to TRBD1 (5 bases). Trimming left V 5 bases short and J 0 bases short, with 11 bases between. The CDR3 has 15 residues. Germline assignment: CDR1 MDHEN and CDR2 SYDVKM.

This chain links TRBV28 with TRBJ1-5; 7 positions match TRBD1. Trimming at V came to 5 bases and at J to 7 bases, leaving 11 bases not matched to a gene. Germline CDR1 and CDR2: MDHEN and SYDVKM. This CDR3 is built from 15 residues. The CDR3 DNA reads as TGTGCCAGCAGTCGCAGGGGGTCCGGTCGGCAGCCCCAGCATTTT. Amino acids: CASSRRGSGRQPQHF.

This chain connects TRBV3-1 (or the pseudogene TRBV3-2) to TRBJ2-2, with TRBD1 matching 7 bases. The germline CDR1 and CDR2 sequences are LGHDT and YNNKEL (reference sequence). CDR3 length: 14 amino acids. Germline trimming cut 1 base from V and 6 bases from J; bases unmatched to any gene: 2. CDR3 bases: TGTGCCAGCAGCCAAGCCGGGACAGCCGGGGAGCTGTTTTTT. It specifies CASSQAGTAGELFF.

The chain has TRBV6-2 or TRBV6-3 and TRBJ2-2; no clear D. CDR3 size: 15 residues. CDR1 is MNHEY, CDR2 SVGEGT, per germline. V was shortened by 5 bases and J by 5 bases, with 15 bases between the two germline ends. CDR3 sequence: CASSPHLPRTGELFF. DNA of the CDR3: TGTGCCAGCAGTCCCCATCTCCCCAGAACCGGGGAGCTGTTTTTT.

This CDR3 is CASSLGTSGASTDTQYF. DNA of the CDR3: TGCGCCAGCAGCTTGGGGACTAGCGGGGCTAGCACAGATACGCAGTATTTT. The chain joins TRBV5-1 to TRBJ2-3; 12 bases map to TRBD2. Germline CDR1 is SGHRS and CDR2 is YFSETQ. V lost 0 bases and J lost 0; bases outside the gene matches: 2. The CDR3 sequence is 17 residues long.

The rearrangement uses TRBV7-3 and TRBJ1-2; 8 nucleotides agree with TRBD1. The germline V gene encodes CDR1 SGHTA and CDR2 FQGTGA. There are 15 residues in the CDR3. V lost 5 bases to trimming and J lost 8 bases; unmatched junction nucleotides: 13. CDR3 DNA sequence: TGTGCCAGCAGCCCCACCCCGGACAGGGAGAAGGGCTACACCTTC. Its protein product is CASSPTPDREKGYTF. The full variable domain, its missing parts supplied by reference TRBV7-3 and TRBJ1-2, is GAGVSQTPSNKVTEKGKYVELRCDPISGHTALYWYRQSLGQGPEFLIYFQGTGAADDSGLPNDRFFAVRPEGSVSTLKIQRTERGDSAVYLCASSPTPDREKGYTFGSGTRLTVV.

The sample holds one count of this clone. The CDR3 DNA is TGTGCCAGCAGTTTTCTAGGGGCGAGAGGCTACACCTTC. Residues: CASSFLGARGYTF. The gene calls are TRBV28 and TRBJ1-2, with a tentative D call TRBD1 (5 bases). CDR3 length: 13 residues. Germline V gene lookup returns CDR1 MDHEN and CDR2 SYDVKM. The V end was cut by 3 bases, the J end by 8 bases, with 13 bases between.